This passage covers 3 T cell receptor beta chains from one sample sequenced in a study of CD8 T cells in Susac syndrome. Reverse transcription used about 0.45 to 1 ug RNA and random hexamers. TCRdb passed the immunoSEQ multiplex PCR reads through MiXCR, listing each CDR3 protein once. The repertoire holds fewer than 250,000 distinct CDR3 sequences, with roughly 92% as singletons. Sequenced input: CD4+ T cells from PBMCs. The receptors shown here come from a human donor in good health.

The chain combines TRBV2 with TRBJ2-2, with no clear D. Germline V gives CDR1 SNHLY, CDR2 FYNNEI. Trimming pared 6 bases from V and 1 base from J, leaving 6 bases between. The CDR3 extends over 13 amino acids. CDR3 in DNA: TGTGCCAGCAGCACCGGGAACACCGGGGAGCTGTTTTTT. Its translation: CASSTGNTGELFF.

The chain recombines TRBV20-1 with TRBJ2-5; 7 bases map to TRBD1. The V and J ends lost 1 base and 3 bases, in that order; junction bases with no gene match: 2. CDR3 length: 13 residues. The germline V gene encodes CDR1 DFQATT and CDR2 SNEGSKA (reference sequence). Written as DNA, the CDR3 is TGCAGTGCTAGAGTAGGGGGCGAAGAGACCCAGTACTTC. Protein: CSARVGGEETQYF.

This chain connects TRBV30 to TRBJ1-2; no reliable D call. V shed 4 bases and J shed 7 bases, with 13 bases lying between them. Germline V gene lookup returns CDR1 GTSNPN and CDR2 SVGIG (reference sequence). This CDR3 contains 12 residues. The CDR3 sequence: CAWKGGRSGYTF. The CDR3 DNA reads TGTGCCTGGAAGGGAGGGAGGTCTGGCTACACCTTC. Full variable domain (rest looked up from reference TRBV30 and TRBJ1-2): SQTIHQWPATLVQPVGSPLSLECTVEGTSNPNLYWYRQAAGRGLQLLFYSVGIGQISSEVPQNLSASRPQDRQFILSSKKLLLSDSGFYLCAWKGGRSGYTFGSGTRLTVV.